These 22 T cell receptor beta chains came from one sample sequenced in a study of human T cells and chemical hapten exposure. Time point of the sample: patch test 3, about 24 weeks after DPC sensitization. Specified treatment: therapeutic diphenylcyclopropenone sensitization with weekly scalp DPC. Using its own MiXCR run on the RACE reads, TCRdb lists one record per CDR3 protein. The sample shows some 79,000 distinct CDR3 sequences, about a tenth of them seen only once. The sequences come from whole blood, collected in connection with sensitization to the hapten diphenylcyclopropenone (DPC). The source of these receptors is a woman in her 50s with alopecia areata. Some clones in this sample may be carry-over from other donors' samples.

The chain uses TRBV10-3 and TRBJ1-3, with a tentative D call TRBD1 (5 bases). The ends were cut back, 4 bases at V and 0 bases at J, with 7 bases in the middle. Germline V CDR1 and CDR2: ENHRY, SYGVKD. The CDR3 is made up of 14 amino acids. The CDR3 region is CAISGGLSGNTIYF. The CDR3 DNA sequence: TGTGCCATCAGTGGGGGCCTCTCTGGAAACACCATATATTTT.

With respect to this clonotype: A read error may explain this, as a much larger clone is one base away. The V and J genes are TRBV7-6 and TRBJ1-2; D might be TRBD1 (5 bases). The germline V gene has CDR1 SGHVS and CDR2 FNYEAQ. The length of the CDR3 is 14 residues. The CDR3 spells CASRPGGANHGYTF. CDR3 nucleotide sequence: TGTGCCAGCAGACCCGGAGGGGCTAACCATGGCTACACCTTC.

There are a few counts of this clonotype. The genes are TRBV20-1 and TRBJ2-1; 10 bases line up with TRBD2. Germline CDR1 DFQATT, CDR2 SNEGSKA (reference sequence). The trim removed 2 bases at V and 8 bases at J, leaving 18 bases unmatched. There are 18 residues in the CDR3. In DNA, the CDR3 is TGCAGTGCTAGACCGGGACTAGCGAGCCGAAGACCCAGCGATGAGCAGTTCTTC. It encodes CSARPGLASRRPSDEQFF.

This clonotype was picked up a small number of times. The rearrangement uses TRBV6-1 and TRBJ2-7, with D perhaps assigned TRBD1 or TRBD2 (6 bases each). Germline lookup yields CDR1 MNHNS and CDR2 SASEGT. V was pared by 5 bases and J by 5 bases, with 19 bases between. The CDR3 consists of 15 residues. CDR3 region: CASSQLRGGSHEQYF. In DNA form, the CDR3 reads TGTGCCAGCAGTCAGCTCCGAGGGGGGAGCCACGAGCAGTACTTC.

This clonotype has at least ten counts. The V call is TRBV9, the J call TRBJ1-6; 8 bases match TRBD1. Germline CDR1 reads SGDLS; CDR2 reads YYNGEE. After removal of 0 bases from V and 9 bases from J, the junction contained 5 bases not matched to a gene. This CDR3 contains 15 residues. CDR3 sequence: CASSVETGVSSPLHF. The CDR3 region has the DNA TGTGCCAGCAGCGTAGAGACAGGGGTTAGTTCACCCCTCCACTTT.

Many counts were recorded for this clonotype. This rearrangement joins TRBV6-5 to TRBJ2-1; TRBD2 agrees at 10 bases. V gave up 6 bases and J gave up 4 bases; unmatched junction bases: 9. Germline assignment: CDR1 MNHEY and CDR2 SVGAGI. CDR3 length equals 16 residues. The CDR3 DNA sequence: TGTGCCAGCAGCCTCACGGGGACTAGCGAGTACAATGAGCAGTTCTTC. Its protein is CASSLTGTSEYNEQFF.

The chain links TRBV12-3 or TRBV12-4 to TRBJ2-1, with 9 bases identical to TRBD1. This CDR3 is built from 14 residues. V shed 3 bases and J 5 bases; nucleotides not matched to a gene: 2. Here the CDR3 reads CASSFGTGNNEQFF. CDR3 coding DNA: TGTGCCAGCAGTTTTGGGACAGGGAACAATGAGCAGTTCTTC.

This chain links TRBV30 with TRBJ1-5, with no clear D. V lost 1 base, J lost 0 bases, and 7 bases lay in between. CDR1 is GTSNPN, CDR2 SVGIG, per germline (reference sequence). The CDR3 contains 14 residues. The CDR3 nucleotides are TGTGCCTGGAGTGCGTCGGCTAGCAATCAGCCCCAGCATTTT. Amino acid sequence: CAWSASASNQPQHF.

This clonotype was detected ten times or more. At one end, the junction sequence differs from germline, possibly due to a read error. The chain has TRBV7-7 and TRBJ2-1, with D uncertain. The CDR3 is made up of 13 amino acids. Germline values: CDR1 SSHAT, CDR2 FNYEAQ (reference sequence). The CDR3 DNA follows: TGTGCTAGCAGCCCAGACCCTGGGAATGAGCAGTTCTTC. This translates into CASSPDPGNEQFF.

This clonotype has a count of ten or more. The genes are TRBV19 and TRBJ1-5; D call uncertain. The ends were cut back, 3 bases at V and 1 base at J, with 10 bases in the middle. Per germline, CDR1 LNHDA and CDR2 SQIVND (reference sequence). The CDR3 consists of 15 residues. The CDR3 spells CASSIVGRSNQPQHF. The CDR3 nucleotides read TGTGCCAGTAGTATTGTGGGCAGGAGCAATCAGCCCCAGCATTTT.

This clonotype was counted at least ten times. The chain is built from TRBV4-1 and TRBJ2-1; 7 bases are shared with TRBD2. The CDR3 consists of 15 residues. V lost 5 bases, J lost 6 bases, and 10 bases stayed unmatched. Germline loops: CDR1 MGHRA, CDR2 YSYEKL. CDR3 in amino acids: CASSDGLADVNEQFF. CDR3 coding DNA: TGCGCCAGCAGCGACGGGCTAGCGGATGTCAATGAGCAGTTCTTC.

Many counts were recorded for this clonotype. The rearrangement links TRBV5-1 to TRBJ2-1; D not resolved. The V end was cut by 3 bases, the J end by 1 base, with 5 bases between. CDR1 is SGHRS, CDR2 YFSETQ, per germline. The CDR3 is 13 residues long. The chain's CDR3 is CASSSGSYNEQFF. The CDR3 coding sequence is TGCGCCAGCAGCTCCGGATCCTACAATGAGCAGTTCTTC. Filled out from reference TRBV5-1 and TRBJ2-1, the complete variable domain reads KAGVTQTPRYLIKTRGQQVTLSCSPISGHRSVSWYQQTPGQGLQFLFEYFSETQRNKGNFPGRFSGRQFSNSRSEMNVSTLELGDSALYLCASSSGSYNEQFFGPGTRLTVL.

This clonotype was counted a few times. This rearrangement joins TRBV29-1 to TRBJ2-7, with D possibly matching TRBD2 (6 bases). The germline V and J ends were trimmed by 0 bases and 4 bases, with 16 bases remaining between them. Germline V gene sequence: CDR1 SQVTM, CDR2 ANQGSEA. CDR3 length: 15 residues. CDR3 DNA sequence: TGCAGCGTTGAAGAAGGGCGCCGGCGGGGTTACGAGCAGTACTTC. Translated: CSVEEGRRRGYEQYF.

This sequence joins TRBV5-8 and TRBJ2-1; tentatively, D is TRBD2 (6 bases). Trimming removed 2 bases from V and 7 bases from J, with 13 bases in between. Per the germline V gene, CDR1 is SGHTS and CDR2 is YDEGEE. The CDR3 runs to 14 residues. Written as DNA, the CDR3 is TGTGCCAGCAGCTTTGGGACTGCGAGAAATGAGCAGTTCTTC. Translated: CASSFGTARNEQFF.

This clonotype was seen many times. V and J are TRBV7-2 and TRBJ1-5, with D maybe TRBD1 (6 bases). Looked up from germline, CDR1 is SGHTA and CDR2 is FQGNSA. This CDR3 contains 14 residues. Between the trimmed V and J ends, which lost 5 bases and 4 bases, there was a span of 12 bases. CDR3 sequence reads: CASSGRGANQPQHF. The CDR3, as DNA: TGTGCCAGCAGCGGAAGGGGGGCTAATCAGCCCCAGCATTTT.

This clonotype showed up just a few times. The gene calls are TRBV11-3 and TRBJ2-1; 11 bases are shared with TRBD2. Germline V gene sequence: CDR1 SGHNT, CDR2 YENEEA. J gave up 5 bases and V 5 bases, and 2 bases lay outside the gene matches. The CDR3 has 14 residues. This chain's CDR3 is CASSATSGDNEQFF. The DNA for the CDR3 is TGTGCCAGCAGCGCGACTAGCGGGGACAATGAGCAGTTCTTC. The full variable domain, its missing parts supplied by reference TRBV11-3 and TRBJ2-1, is EAGVVQSPRYKIIEKKQPVAFWCNPISGHNTLYWYLQNLGQGPELLIRYENEEAVDDSQLPKDRFSAERLKGVDSTLKIQPAELGDSAVYLCASSATSGDNEQFFGPGTRLTVL.

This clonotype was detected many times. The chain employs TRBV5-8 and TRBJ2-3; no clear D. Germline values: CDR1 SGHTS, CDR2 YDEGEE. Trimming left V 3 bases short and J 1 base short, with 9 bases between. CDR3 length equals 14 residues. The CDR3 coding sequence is TGTGCCAGCAGCTCCTTGGCGGGCACAGATACGCAGTATTTT. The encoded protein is CASSSLAGTDTQYF.

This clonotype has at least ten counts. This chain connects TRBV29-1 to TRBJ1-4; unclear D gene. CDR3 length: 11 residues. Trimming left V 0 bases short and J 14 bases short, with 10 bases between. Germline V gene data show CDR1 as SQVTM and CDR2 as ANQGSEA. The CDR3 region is CSVEDRLSLFF. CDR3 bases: TGCAGCGTTGAAGACCGACTAAGTCTGTTTTTT.

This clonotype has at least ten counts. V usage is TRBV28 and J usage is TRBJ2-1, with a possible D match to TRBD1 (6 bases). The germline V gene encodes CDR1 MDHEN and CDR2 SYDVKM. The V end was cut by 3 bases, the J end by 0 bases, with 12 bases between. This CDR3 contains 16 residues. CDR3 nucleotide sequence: TGTGCCAGCAGTTTCATAGGGGGAAGCTCCTACAATGAGCAGTTCTTC. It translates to CASSFIGGSSYNEQFF.

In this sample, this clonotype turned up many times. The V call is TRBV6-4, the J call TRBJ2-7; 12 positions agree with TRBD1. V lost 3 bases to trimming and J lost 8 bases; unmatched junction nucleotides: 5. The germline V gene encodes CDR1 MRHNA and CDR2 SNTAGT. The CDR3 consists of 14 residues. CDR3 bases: TGTGCCAGCAGTGAAGTGGGACAGGGGGCGAAGCAGTACTTC. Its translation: CASSEVGQGAKQYF.

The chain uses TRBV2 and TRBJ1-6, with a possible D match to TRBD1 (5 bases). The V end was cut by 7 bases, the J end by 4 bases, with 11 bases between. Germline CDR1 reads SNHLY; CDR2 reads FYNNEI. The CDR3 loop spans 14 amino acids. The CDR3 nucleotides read TGTGCCAGCATACGGGACGGATATAATTCACCCCTCCACTTT. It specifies CASIRDGYNSPLHF.

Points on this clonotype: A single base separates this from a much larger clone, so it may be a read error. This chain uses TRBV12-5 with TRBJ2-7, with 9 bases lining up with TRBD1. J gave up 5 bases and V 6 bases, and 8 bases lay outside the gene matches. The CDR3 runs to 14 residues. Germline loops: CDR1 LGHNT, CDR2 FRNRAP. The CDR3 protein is CASGLGTGMDEQYF. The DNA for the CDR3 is TGTGCTAGTGGCCTCGGGACAGGGATGGACGAGCAGTACTTC.